This T cell receptor (beta chain) was observed in a study of blood T cell repertoires in COVID-19. Enrolled through a virtual design, the participants were between 18 and 89 years of age and came from under 25 US areas. Membership in each cohort depended on participant-reported clinical history. Recovered status applied to Cohort 3 donors who had two consecutive negative PCRs. It also applied to those with clearance or with symptom resolution. Per the authors' pipeline: Amplification from reference gene primers served as the basis for estimated nucleated cell counts. Libraries were prepared by immunoSEQ multiplex PCR; TCRdb keeps only in-frame clonotypes and omits some of them. The D gene and trimming were derived from the DNA, and the V and J assignments and clone size from that table. Of some 300,000 clones in the sample, roughly 90% were seen once. This CDR3 is built from 13 residues. Looked up from germline, CDR1 is ENHRY and CDR2 is SYGVKD. V shed 10 bases and J shed 7 bases, with 14 bases lying between them.

Input material: PBMCs or T cells enriched from blood (not recorded which). The V and J genes are TRBV10-3 and TRBJ1-6; D possibly corresponds to TRBD1 (6 bases). This TCR was sampled from a woman aged 40 to 50 who had recovered from COVID-19. For the CDR3, the DNA is TGTGCCAGGCGAGACAGGATGAATTCACCCCTCCACTTT. Amino acids: CARRDRMNSPLHF.